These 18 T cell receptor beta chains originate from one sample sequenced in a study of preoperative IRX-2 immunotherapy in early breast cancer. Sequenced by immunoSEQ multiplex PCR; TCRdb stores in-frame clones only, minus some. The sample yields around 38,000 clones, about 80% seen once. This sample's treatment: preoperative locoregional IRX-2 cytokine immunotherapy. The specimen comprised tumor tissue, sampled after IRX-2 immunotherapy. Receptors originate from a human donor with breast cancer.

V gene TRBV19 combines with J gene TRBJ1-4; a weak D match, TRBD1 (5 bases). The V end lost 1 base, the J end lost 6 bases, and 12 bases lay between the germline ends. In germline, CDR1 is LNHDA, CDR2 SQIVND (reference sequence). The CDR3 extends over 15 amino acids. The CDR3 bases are TGTGCCAGTAGTATAGGAGGGACTGCGCATGAAAAACTGTTTTTT. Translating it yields CASSIGGTAHEKLFF.

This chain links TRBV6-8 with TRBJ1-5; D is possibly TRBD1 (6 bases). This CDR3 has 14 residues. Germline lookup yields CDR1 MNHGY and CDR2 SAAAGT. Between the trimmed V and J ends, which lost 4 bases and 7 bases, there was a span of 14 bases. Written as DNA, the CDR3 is TGTGCCAGCAGTTTACAGGGTAGCGGGCAGCCCCAGCATTTT. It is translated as CASSLQGSGQPQHF.

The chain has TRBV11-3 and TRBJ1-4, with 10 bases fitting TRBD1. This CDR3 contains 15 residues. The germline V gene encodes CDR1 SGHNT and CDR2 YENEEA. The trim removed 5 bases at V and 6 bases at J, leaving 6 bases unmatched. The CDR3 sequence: CASSLDGTGDEKLFF. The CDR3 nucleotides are TGTGCCAGCAGCCTCGACGGGACAGGGGATGAAAAACTGTTTTTT. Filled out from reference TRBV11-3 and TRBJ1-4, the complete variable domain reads EAGVVQSPRYKIIEKKQPVAFWCNPISGHNTLYWYLQNLGQGPELLIRYENEEAVDDSQLPKDRFSAERLKGVDSTLKIQPAELGDSAVYLCASSLDGTGDEKLFFGSGTQLSVL.

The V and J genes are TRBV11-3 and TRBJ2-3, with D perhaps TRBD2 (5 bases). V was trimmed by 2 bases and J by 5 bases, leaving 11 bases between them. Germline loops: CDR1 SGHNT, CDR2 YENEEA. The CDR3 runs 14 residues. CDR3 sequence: CASSLSGRKDTQYF. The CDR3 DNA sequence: TGTGCCAGCAGCTTAAGCGGTAGGAAAGATACGCAGTATTTT.

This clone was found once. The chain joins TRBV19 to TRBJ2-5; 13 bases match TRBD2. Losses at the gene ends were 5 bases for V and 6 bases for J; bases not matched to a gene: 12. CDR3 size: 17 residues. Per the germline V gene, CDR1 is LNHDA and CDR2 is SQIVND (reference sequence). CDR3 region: CASSSGLAGVHRKTQYF. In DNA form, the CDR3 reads TGTGCCAGTAGTTCTGGACTAGCGGGGGTTCATCGAAAGACCCAGTACTTC.

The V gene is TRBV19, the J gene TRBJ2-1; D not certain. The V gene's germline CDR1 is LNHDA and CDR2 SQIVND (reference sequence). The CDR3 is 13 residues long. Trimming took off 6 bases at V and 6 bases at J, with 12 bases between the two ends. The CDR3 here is CASSPDFGNEQFF. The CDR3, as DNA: TGTGCCAGTAGCCCAGACTTCGGCAATGAGCAGTTCTTC.

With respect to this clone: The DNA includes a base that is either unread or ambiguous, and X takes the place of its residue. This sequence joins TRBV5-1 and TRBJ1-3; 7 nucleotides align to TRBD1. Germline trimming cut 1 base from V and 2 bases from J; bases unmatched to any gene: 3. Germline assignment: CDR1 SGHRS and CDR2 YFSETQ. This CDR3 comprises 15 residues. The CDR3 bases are TGCGCCAGCAGCTTGRCCGGGACAGCTGGAAACACCATATATTTT. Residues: CASSLXGTAGNTIYF.

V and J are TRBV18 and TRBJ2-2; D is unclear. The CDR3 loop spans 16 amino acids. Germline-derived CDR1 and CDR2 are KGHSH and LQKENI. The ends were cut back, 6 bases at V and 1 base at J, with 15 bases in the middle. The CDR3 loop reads CASSPLPRQNTGELFF. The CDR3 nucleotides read TGTGCCAGCTCGCCATTACCCCGGCAGAACACCGGGGAGCTGTTTTTT.

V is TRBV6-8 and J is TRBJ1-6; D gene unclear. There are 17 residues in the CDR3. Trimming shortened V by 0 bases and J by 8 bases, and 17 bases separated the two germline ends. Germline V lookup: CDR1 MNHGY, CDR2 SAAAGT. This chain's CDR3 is CASSYSIGRRKDSPLHF. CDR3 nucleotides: TGTGCCAGCAGTTACTCAATCGGCCGCCGGAAAGATTCACCCCTCCACTTT.

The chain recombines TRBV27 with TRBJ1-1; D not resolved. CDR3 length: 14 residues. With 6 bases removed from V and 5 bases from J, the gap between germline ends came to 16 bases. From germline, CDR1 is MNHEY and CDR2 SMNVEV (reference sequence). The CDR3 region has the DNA TGTGCCAGCAGCCTGGTCGCGGGAGGTACTGAAGCTTTCTTT. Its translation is CASSLVAGGTEAFF.

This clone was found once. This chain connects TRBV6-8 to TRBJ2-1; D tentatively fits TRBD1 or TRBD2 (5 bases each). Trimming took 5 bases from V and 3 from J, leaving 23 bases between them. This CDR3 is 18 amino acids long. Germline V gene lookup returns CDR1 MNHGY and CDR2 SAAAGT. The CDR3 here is CASSTHFHSGPFYNEQFF. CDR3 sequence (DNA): TGTGCCAGCAGTACTCACTTCCATTCGGGACCCTTCTACAATGAGCAGTTCTTC.

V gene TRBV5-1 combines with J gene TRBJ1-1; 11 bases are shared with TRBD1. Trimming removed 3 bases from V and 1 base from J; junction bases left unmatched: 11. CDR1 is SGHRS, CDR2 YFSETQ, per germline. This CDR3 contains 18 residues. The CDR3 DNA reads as TGCGCCAGCAGCTCGAAAATCGGACAGGGGGCGGAGAACACTGAAGCTTTCTTT. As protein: CASSSKIGQGAENTEAFF.

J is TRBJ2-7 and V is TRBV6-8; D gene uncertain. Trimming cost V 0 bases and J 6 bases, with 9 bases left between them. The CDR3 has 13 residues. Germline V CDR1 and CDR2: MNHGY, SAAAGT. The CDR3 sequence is CASSYSTGLEQYF. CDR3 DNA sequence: TGTGCCAGCAGTTACTCCACCGGTCTCGAGCAGTACTTC.

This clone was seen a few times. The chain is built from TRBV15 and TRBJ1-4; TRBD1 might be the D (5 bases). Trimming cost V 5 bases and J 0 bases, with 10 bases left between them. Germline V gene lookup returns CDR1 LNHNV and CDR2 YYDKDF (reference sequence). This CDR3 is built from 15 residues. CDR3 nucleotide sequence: TGTGCCACCAGCGGAACAGGAGCAACTAATGAAAAACTGTTTTTT. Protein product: CATSGTGATNEKLFF.

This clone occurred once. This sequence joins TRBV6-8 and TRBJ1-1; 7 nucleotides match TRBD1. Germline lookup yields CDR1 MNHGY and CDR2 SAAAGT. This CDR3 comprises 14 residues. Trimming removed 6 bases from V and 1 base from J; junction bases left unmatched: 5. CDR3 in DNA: TGTGCCAGCAGGGGGACAGACGGGAACACTGAAGCTTTCTTT. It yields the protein CASRGTDGNTEAFF.

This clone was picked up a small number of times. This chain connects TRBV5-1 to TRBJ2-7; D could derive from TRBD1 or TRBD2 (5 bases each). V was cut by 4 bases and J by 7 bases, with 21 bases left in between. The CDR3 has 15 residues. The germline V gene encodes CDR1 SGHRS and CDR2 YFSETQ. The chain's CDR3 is CASSPDEGRINEQYF. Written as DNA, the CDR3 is TGCGCCAGCAGCCCGGACGAGGGGCGGATTAATGAGCAGTACTTC.

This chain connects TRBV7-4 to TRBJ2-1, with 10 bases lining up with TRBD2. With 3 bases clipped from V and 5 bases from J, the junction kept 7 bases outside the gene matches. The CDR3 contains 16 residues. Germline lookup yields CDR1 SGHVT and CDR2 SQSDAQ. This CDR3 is CASSFGLAVAHNEQFF. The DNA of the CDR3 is TGTGCCAGCAGCTTCGGACTAGCGGTAGCACACAATGAGCAGTTCTTC.

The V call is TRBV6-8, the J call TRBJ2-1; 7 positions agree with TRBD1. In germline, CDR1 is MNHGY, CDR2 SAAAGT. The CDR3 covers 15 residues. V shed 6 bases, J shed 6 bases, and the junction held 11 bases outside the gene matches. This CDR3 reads CASSTARQGFNEQFF. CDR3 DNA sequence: TGTGCCAGCAGCACCGCGCGACAGGGTTTCAATGAGCAGTTCTTC.